This TCR beta chain appears in the sequencing data of a study of T cells expressing NK-cell markers. In the study overall: The TCR beta repertoires were obtained from sorted CD3+CD56+NKG2C+, CD3+CD56+NKG2C- and CD3+CD56-NKG2C+ T cells. The study, taken as a whole, reports: There remained a lack of clarity about HCMV specificity of expanded NKG2C+ T cell clones.

For this clonotype: Its antigen is currently unknown.

TCRdb re-analyzed the 5' RACE reads; it lists each CDR3 protein once, without DNA. The data include about half a million distinct CDR3 sequences; the top ten clones carry 1.4% to 1.5%. The CDR3 length is 15 residues. The sequence was obtained from a woman aged 50 to 60 in good health. Sequencing was carried out using blood T cells: a sorted CD56 or NKG2C T cell subset, CD4+ or CD8+ T cells, or bulk PBMC T cells (not recorded which). J is TRBJ2-1 and V is TRBV12-3 or TRBV12-4; lacking DNA, the TRBD2 call made by TCRdb goes unchecked. The CDR3 region is CASTAGPTSANEQFF.